The rows below give T cell receptor beta chains drawn from one sample of a study of blood T cell repertoires in COVID-19. Generated by immunoSEQ multiplex PCR, the TCRdb table keeps only in-frame clones and is missing some. The sample yields some 150,000 clones, 70% to 90% seen once. Sequencing was carried out using peripheral blood. All receptors come from a woman aged 70 to 79 with acute or convalescent COVID-19. Both conserved end residues are part of each CDR3. D genes are given only for firm matches. Only some rows state a clone size, as once, few, many or a class for expanded clones.

d_call,v_call,clone_size,j_call,cdr3_nt,cdr3_aa
TRBD1,TRBV19,.,TRBJ2-5,TGTGCCAGTAGTAGGAGACAGGGTGGAGAGACCCAGTACTTC,CASSRRQGGETQYF
.,TRBV19,.,TRBJ1-1,TGTGCCAGTAGTATCAGGGGCTTTCGGGTAGACACTGAAGCTTTCTTT,CASSIRGFRVDTEAFF
TRBD1,TRBV28,.,TRBJ1-2,TGTGCCAGCAGTTCCCCCGGGACAGCCAACTATGGCTACACCTTC,CASSSPGTANYGYTF
TRBD1,TRBV2,once,TRBJ2-3,TGTGCCAGCGGCCTGGGACAGGGGGCAGATACGCAGTATTTT,CASGLGQGADTQYF
.,TRBV3-1/TRBV3-2,.,TRBJ1-6,TGTGCCAGCACCCCGGGGTGGAAAGATAATTCACCCCTCCACTTT,CASTPGWKDNSPLHF
TRBD2,TRBV6-5,.,TRBJ2-1,TGTGCCAGCAGTTACAGCGGCGGGGGGGTCAATGAGCAGTTCTTC,CASSYSGGGVNEQFF
.,TRBV15,.,TRBJ1-4,TGTGCCACCAGCAGAGACCCAAACAGGGTTGAAAAACTGTTTTTT,CATSRDPNRVEKLFF
.,TRBV5-6,.,TRBJ1-2,TGTGCCAGCAGCTTCCGGGACATCACTGGCTACACCTTC,CASSFRDITGYTF
.,TRBV5-1,.,TRBJ2-4,TGCGCCAGCAGTTCCGACGACAACTGGGACATTCAGTACTTC,CASSSDDNWDIQYF
.,TRBV5-1,.,TRBJ2-2,TGCGCCAGCAGCTTGAGTGGCAGCACCGGGGAGCTGTTTTTT,CASSLSGSTGELFF
.,TRBV5-4,.,TRBJ2-5,TGTGCCAGCAGCTTGGCGGGCCAGGGGAGTGGGGAGACCCAGTACTTC,CASSLAGQGSGETQYF
.,TRBV18,.,TRBJ1-1,TGTGCCAGCTCACCTCAGTCCCCCGGCGGCGAAGCTTTCTTT,CASSPQSPGGEAFF
.,TRBV19,.,TRBJ1-3,TGTGCCAGTTCCCCGGGACAATGGAATGGAAACACCATATATTTT,CASSPGQWNGNTIYF
.,TRBV11-1,.,TRBJ2-7,TGTGCCAGCAGCTTTGCAGGCCCGAGCTACGAGCAGTACTTC,CASSFAGPSYEQYF
TRBD1,TRBV27,.,TRBJ1-2,TGTGCCAGCAGTGCCCGACAGGGGAGGGTTCAGAACTATGGCTACACCTTC,CASSARQGRVQNYGYTF
.,TRBV5-4,.,TRBJ2-5,TGTGCCAGCAGCTTTGAGGAGACCCAGTACTTC,CASSFEETQYF
.,TRBV13,.,TRBJ1-1,TGTGCCAGCAGCTTAGGATACATGAACACTGAAGCTTTCTTT,CASSLGYMNTEAFF
.,TRBV27,.,TRBJ1-4,TGTGCCAGCAGTTCCCCAGGGGCAACTAATGAAAAACTGTTTTTT,CASSSPGATNEKLFF
.,TRBV5-6,.,TRBJ1-1,TGTGCCAGCAGCTTGGTGGGGACACCGAACACTGAAGCTTTCTTT,CASSLVGTPNTEAFF
.,TRBV7-8,.,TRBJ1-5,TGTGCCAGCAGCTTCGCGGATAGCAATCAGCCCCAGCATTTT,CASSFADSNQPQHF
TRBD2,TRBV30,once,TRBJ2-1,TGTGCCTGGAGTACGGGACTAGCGGGGGCGCGAACCGTGCAGTTCTTC,CAWSTGLAGARTVQFF
TRBD2,TRBV28,.,TRBJ2-5,TGTGCCAGCAGCAATAGCGGGGGGGCCCGCGAGACCCAGTACTTC,CASSNSGGARETQYF
.,TRBV12-3/TRBV12-4,once,TRBJ1-5,TGTGCCAGCAACTTGGGGCTGAATCAGCCCCAGCATTTT,CASNLGLNQPQHF
TRBD2,TRBV7-2,.,TRBJ2-2,TGTGCCAGCAGCTTTATGGCGGGGGGGAACACCGGGGAGCTGTTTTTT,CASSFMAGGNTGELFF
.,TRBV12-3/TRBV12-4,few,TRBJ2-5,TGTGCCAGCAGTTACATAGAGACCCAGTACTTC,CASSYIETQYF
TRBD2,TRBV6-5,.,TRBJ2-2,TGTGCCAGCAAAAATAGCGGGGGGACCGGGGAGCTGTTTTTT,CASKNSGGTGELFF
TRBD2,TRBV10-3,.,TRBJ2-1,TGTGCCATCAGTGAGGGGGGACTAGTGAACAATGAGCAGTTCTTC,CAISEGGLVNNEQFF
TRBD1,TRBV29-1,.,TRBJ1-5,TGCAGCGTAGCGCAGGGGGCTCAGCGGCCCCAGCATTTT,CSVAQGAQRPQHF
.,TRBV19,.,TRBJ1-5,TGTGCCAGTAGTATAATGCAGGGAAATCAGCCCCAGCATTTT,CASSIMQGNQPQHF
.,TRBV12-3/TRBV12-4,.,TRBJ1-1,TGTGCCAGCAGCCCGGACACCACTAAAGCTTTCTTT,CASSPDTTKAFF
TRBD1,TRBV7-9,once,TRBJ1-1,TGTGCCAGCGCTACCTGGGACAGGAACACTGAAGCTTTCTTT,CASATWDRNTEAFF
TRBD2,TRBV6-5,.,TRBJ2-3,TGTGCCAGCAGTTACTCACCTAGCGGGGGGGCAGATACGCAGTATTTT,CASSYSPSGGADTQYF
.,TRBV11-1,.,TRBJ1-1,TGTGCCAGCAGCTTAGTTACTCTTGCAACTTTCTTT,CASSLVTLATFF
.,TRBV12-3/TRBV12-4,.,TRBJ1-2,TGTGCCAGCAAAGGAAATACGGACTTCGGCTACACCTTC,CASKGNTDFGYTF
TRBD1,TRBV5-8,.,TRBJ1-2,TGTGCCAGCAGGGACAGGGGGCAGCGCTATGGCTACACCTTC,CASRDRGQRYGYTF
.,TRBV28,.,TRBJ1-4,TGTGCCAGCAGACCCGGCAACAGGGAAAAACTGTTTTTT,CASRPGNREKLFF
.,TRBV2,few,TRBJ1-4,TGTGCCAGCAGCGAGTTCCTCCTTAATGAAAAACTGTTTTTT,CASSEFLLNEKLFF
.,TRBV5-1,.,TRBJ1-1,TGCGCCAGCAGCTCTACAGGAGCGGGAATGAACACTGAAGCTTTCTTT,CASSSTGAGMNTEAFF
TRBD1,TRBV7-9,once,TRBJ2-7,TGTGCCAGCAGCCTCGGACAGGGGGCCTACGAGCAGTACTTC,CASSLGQGAYEQYF
.,TRBV16,once,TRBJ1-5,TGTGCCAGCAGCCAATCGCGGGGGTCAGCTGACAGGAGCAATCAGCCCCAGCATTTT,CASSQSRGSADRSNQPQHF
TRBD1,TRBV5-1,.,TRBJ1-1,TGCGCCAGCAGCGTCGACAGGGGGGCCACTGAAGCTTTCTTT,CASSVDRGATEAFF
TRBD1,TRBV11-2,.,TRBJ1-2,TGTGCCAGCAGCACGGACAGGGTTATTTTAGGTGGTGGCTACACCTTC,CASSTDRVILGGGYTF
TRBD1,TRBV28,.,TRBJ1-2,TGTGCCAGCAGTTTAAACTACAGGGGGCGCGGTGGCTACACCTTC,CASSLNYRGRGGYTF
.,TRBV28,.,TRBJ1-3,TGTGCCAGCAGCAGAATCACCGGGACAACTGGAAACACCATATATTTT,CASSRITGTTGNTIYF
TRBD1,TRBV19,.,TRBJ2-2,TGTGCCAGTAGAAGGACAGGGGCGGCGAACACCGGGGAGCTGTTTTTT,CASRRTGAANTGELFF
.,TRBV7-9,few,TRBJ2-5,TGTGCCAGCAGCTTAAGTGCCACGGCGGGGGCCTTAGAGACCCAGTACTTC,CASSLSATAGALETQYF
.,TRBV7-2,.,TRBJ1-1,TGTGCCAGCAGCCCAGGAGGGGGGGGCTTCACTGAAGCTTTCTTT,CASSPGGGGFTEAFF
TRBD1,TRBV3-1/TRBV3-2,.,TRBJ1-1,TGTGCCAGCAGGTCCCCCGACCGGGACAGACAAGCTTTCTTT,CASRSPDRDRQAFF
.,TRBV3-1/TRBV3-2,.,TRBJ1-5,TGTGCCAGCAGCCAAGTAGGGGATCAGCCCCAGCATTTT,CASSQVGDQPQHF
TRBD1,TRBV28,.,TRBJ1-5,TGTGCCAGCAGTTTACATCTGGGACAGGGCAATCAGCCCCAGCATTTT,CASSLHLGQGNQPQHF
.,TRBV16,.,TRBJ1-1,TGTGCCAGCAGCCACCAGGAGGGGAACACTGAAGCTTTCTTT,CASSHQEGNTEAFF
TRBD1,TRBV4-1,.,TRBJ2-2,TGCGCCAGCAGCGAAGGGACAGGGTTCAACACCGGGGAGCTGTTTTTT,CASSEGTGFNTGELFF
.,TRBV12-3/TRBV12-4,.,TRBJ1-1,TGTGCCAGCAGTTTTTCCAGGAACACTGAAGCTTTCTTT,CASSFSRNTEAFF